The source of this T cell receptor (beta chain) is a study of T cells in Graves' hyperthyroidism and ophthalmopathy. Study background: Peripheral blood draws took place at initial diagnosis, ahead of any treatment.

As for this clonotype: The antigen is unknown.

Under 3 months was the duration of disease in ophthalmopathy patients, who also had a Clinical Activity Score of at least 3 and a NOSPECS grade of at least 4. This sample holds PBMCs from 8.5 to 10 ml fresh peripheral blood. RNA transcripts served as the template for amplifying TCR beta CDR3 regions. With the HTBI primer set, the TCR CDR3 went through a first round of RT-PCR. TCRdb analysed the multiplex PCR reads with MiXCR anew, one entry per CDR3 protein. Of approximately 610,000 distinct CDR3 sequences listed, under 15% are singletons. This CDR3 spans 14 amino acids. V was clipped by 3 bases and J by 0 bases, with 8 bases between them. Study-wide findings and caveats: Most expanded thyroid clonotypes above 0.001 also appeared in blood.

The sequence came from a woman in her thirties or forties with Graves' ophthalmopathy. The sequenced sample was blood. The chain is built from TRBV12-3 or TRBV12-4 and TRBJ2-5; D remains ambiguous. CDR3 bases: TGTGCCAGCAGTTTCTATCAGGACCAAGAGACCCAGTACTTC. Protein sequence: CASSFYQDQETQYF.